This entry concerns a single TCR beta chain. Antigen specificity is unknown. The donors formed part of the approximately 110-subject validation cohort, distinct from the 666-subject first cohort. Only in-frame clones appear in the TCRdb table, and some are missing; sequencing was by immunoSEQ multiplex PCR. The sample contains approximately 90,000 clones, 85% to 95% of which appear only once. This record belongs to a study of cytomegalovirus exposure and HLA in healthy donors. Study-level information: The 666 first-cohort repertoires shared a platform with the 110 or so validation repertoires, as reported in a later analysis. Overall study results and limits: In the 120 or so validation repertoires, approximately 94% of cluster scores exceeded 0, per a later analysis.

This CDR3 comprises 14 residues. CDR1 and CDR2 from the germline V gene are SGHNT and YYREEE (reference sequence). With 1 base removed from V and 1 base from J, the gap between germline ends came to 8 bases. The V call is TRBV5-4, the J call TRBJ2-5; weak D call: TRBD1 (5 bases). The source material was PBMCs. The TCR originated in a woman in her 30s in good health and CMV-seropositive. CDR3 nucleotide sequence: TGTGCCAGCAGCTTGTGGGGCAGCCAAGAGACCCAGTACTTC. The encoded protein is CASSLWGSQETQYF.